The rows below give T cell receptor beta chains drawn from one sample of a study of blood T cell repertoires in COVID-19. Profiled with immunoSEQ multiplex PCR; TCRdb holds only in-frame clones, not every one. The sample holds about 370,000 clones, roughly 90% seen once. Source material: peripheral blood. The receptors were gathered from a woman under 40 with COVID-19, enrolled during active disease. Both conserved end residues are part of each CDR3. The D gene is left open where the match is weak. A row's size may be missing; if present it is once, few, many or a size class.

d_call: TRBD2
v_call: TRBV6-2/TRBV6-3
clone_size: -
j_call: TRBJ2-7
cdr3_nt: TGTGCCAGCAGCCGACTAGCGGATAGCTCCTACGAGCAGTACTTC
cdr3_aa: CASSRLADSSYEQYF

d_call: TRBD2
v_call: TRBV18
clone_size: -
j_call: TRBJ2-1
cdr3_nt: TGTGCCAGCCTCGGACTAGCGGGAGGTGAGCAGTTCTTC
cdr3_aa: CASLGLAGGEQFF

d_call: TRBD1
v_call: TRBV18
clone_size: -
j_call: TRBJ2-5
cdr3_nt: TGTGCCAGCTCACCGGCGAGGGGGCGTAGGGAGACCCAGTACTTC
cdr3_aa: CASSPARGRRETQYF

d_call: TRBD1
v_call: TRBV7-6
clone_size: -
j_call: TRBJ1-1
cdr3_nt: TGTGCCAGCAGCCCCCGACAGGGTGGCACTGAAGCTTTCTTT
cdr3_aa: CASSPRQGGTEAFF

d_call: TRBD1
v_call: TRBV2
clone_size: -
j_call: TRBJ1-4
cdr3_nt: TGTGCCAGCAGAGGCGGGACAGGGAGGGATGAAAAACTGTTTTTT
cdr3_aa: CASRGGTGRDEKLFF

d_call: -
v_call: TRBV28
clone_size: -
j_call: TRBJ2-5
cdr3_nt: TGTGCCAGCAGTCCCCTACTAGTCGTCCAAGAGACCCAGTACTTC
cdr3_aa: CASSPLLVVQETQYF

d_call: -
v_call: TRBV11-2
clone_size: -
j_call: TRBJ1-3
cdr3_nt: TGTGCCAGCAGCGCAGGTCTAACTGGAAACACCATATATTTT
cdr3_aa: CASSAGLTGNTIYF

d_call: TRBD1
v_call: TRBV10-3
clone_size: -
j_call: TRBJ1-4
cdr3_nt: TGTGCCATCAGCCAGGGGGAGGTTAATGAAAAACTGTTTTTT
cdr3_aa: CAISQGEVNEKLFF

d_call: TRBD2
v_call: TRBV6-2/TRBV6-3
clone_size: -
j_call: TRBJ2-7
cdr3_nt: TGTGCCAGCAGTTGGGCTAGCGGGGCCCTCTACGAGCAGTACTTC
cdr3_aa: CASSWASGALYEQYF

d_call: TRBD1
v_call: TRBV28
clone_size: -
j_call: TRBJ1-2
cdr3_nt: TGTGCCAGCAGCCCCAGGACAGGGGTGGACTATGGCTACACCTTC
cdr3_aa: CASSPRTGVDYGYTF

d_call: TRBD1
v_call: TRBV19
clone_size: -
j_call: TRBJ1-5
cdr3_nt: TGTGCCAGTAGTATAGATGGAGGGGGCGATCAGCCCCAGCATTTT
cdr3_aa: CASSIDGGGDQPQHF

d_call: -
v_call: TRBV6-1
clone_size: -
j_call: TRBJ2-3
cdr3_nt: TGTGCCAGCAGTCAAGCTCCCCCCTGGGCGGGCCATAGCACAGATACGCAGTATTTT
cdr3_aa: CASSQAPPWAGHSTDTQYF

d_call: -
v_call: TRBV6-5
clone_size: -
j_call: TRBJ2-5
cdr3_nt: TGTGCCAGCACCCTCCAGGGGATCCAGACCCAGTACTTC
cdr3_aa: CASTLQGIQTQYF

d_call: -
v_call: TRBV4-3
clone_size: -
j_call: TRBJ1-4
cdr3_nt: TGCGCCAGCAGCCAAACACATTACCAGGGGCCCCATGAAAAACTGTTTTTT
cdr3_aa: CASSQTHYQGPHEKLFF

d_call: -
v_call: TRBV5-1
clone_size: -
j_call: TRBJ1-1
cdr3_nt: TGCGCCAGCAGCCCGGCGGGGAATAGGAACACTGAAGCTTTCTTT
cdr3_aa: CASSPAGNRNTEAFF

d_call: -
v_call: TRBV28
clone_size: -
j_call: TRBJ1-2
cdr3_nt: TGTGCCAGCACCCAAGTGGGAGGTTCTTGGGGCTACACCTTC
cdr3_aa: CASTQVGGSWGYTF

d_call: -
v_call: TRBV5-1
clone_size: once
j_call: TRBJ2-5
cdr3_nt: TGCGCCAGCAGCTTGGCCAGCTCAACTAGAGGAGAGACCCAGTACTTC
cdr3_aa: CASSLASSTRGETQYF

d_call: -
v_call: TRBV7-2
clone_size: once
j_call: TRBJ2-7
cdr3_nt: TGTGCCAGCAGCTCCCAGGGTTACGAGCAGTACTTC
cdr3_aa: CASSSQGYEQYF

d_call: -
v_call: TRBV3-1/TRBV3-2
clone_size: -
j_call: TRBJ2-1
cdr3_nt: TGTGCCAGCAGCCAAGACCTCTACAATGAGCAGTTCTTC
cdr3_aa: CASSQDLYNEQFF

d_call: -
v_call: TRBV7-7
clone_size: -
j_call: TRBJ2-1
cdr3_nt: TGTGCTAGCAGCCCGAACAGTTACAATGAGCAGTTCTTC
cdr3_aa: CASSPNSYNEQFF

d_call: TRBD1
v_call: TRBV6-5
clone_size: -
j_call: TRBJ2-1
cdr3_nt: TGTGCCAGCATGCGACAGGGGGCGAACAATGAGCAGTTCTTC
cdr3_aa: CASMRQGANNEQFF

d_call: TRBD1
v_call: TRBV6-6
clone_size: -
j_call: TRBJ2-1
cdr3_nt: TGTGCCAGCAGTACAGGGGCGCTTAGCTCCTACAATGAGCAGTTCTTC
cdr3_aa: CASSTGALSSYNEQFF

d_call: -
v_call: TRBV19
clone_size: -
j_call: TRBJ1-4
cdr3_nt: TGTGCCAGTCATTTCGGAGGCGAAAAACTGTTTTTT
cdr3_aa: CASHFGGEKLFF

d_call: -
v_call: TRBV7-8
clone_size: -
j_call: TRBJ2-1
cdr3_nt: TGTGCCAGCAGCAGAAGACCAGGGGAGCAGTTCTTC
cdr3_aa: CASSRRPGEQFF

d_call: -
v_call: TRBV19
clone_size: -
j_call: TRBJ2-2
cdr3_nt: TGTGCCAGTAGTATTAATCTTTTCACCGGGGAGCTGTTTTTT
cdr3_aa: CASSINLFTGELFF

d_call: TRBD1
v_call: TRBV7-9
clone_size: -
j_call: TRBJ1-2
cdr3_nt: TGTGCCAGCAGCTTGGGAACGTGGGACAGGGGGCAAGGGGGCTACACCTTC
cdr3_aa: CASSLGTWDRGQGGYTF

d_call: -
v_call: TRBV21-1
clone_size: -
j_call: TRBJ2-1
cdr3_nt: TGTGCCAGCAGCAAAATTGAGCGGGAGGTACCTTACAATGAGCAGTTCTTC
cdr3_aa: CASSKIEREVPYNEQFF

d_call: -
v_call: TRBV9
clone_size: -
j_call: TRBJ1-5
cdr3_nt: TGTGCCAGCAGCGTAGACGCAGGGAATCAGCCCCAGCATTTT
cdr3_aa: CASSVDAGNQPQHF

d_call: -
v_call: TRBV19
clone_size: -
j_call: TRBJ1-2
cdr3_nt: TGTGCCAGTAGTATAGATGTTAGGGGTAATCGTGGCTACACCTTC
cdr3_aa: CASSIDVRGNRGYTF

d_call: -
v_call: TRBV5-1
clone_size: -
j_call: TRBJ2-3
cdr3_nt: TGCGCCAGCAGCTTGGGACTAGATACGATCTTGGATACGCAGTATTTT
cdr3_aa: CASSLGLDTILDTQYF

d_call: -
v_call: TRBV10-2
clone_size: -
j_call: TRBJ2-7
cdr3_nt: TGCGCCAGCACCTCAGGGTACGGCTCCTACGAGCAGTACTTC
cdr3_aa: CASTSGYGSYEQYF

d_call: TRBD1
v_call: TRBV5-1
clone_size: -
j_call: TRBJ2-1
cdr3_nt: TGCGCCAGCAGCGACCGGGACAGCTCCTACAATGAGCAGTTCTTC
cdr3_aa: CASSDRDSSYNEQFF

d_call: -
v_call: TRBV9
clone_size: -
j_call: TRBJ2-2
cdr3_nt: TGTGCCAGCAGCGTATTCGGCGGGAACACCGGGGAGCTGTTTTTT
cdr3_aa: CASSVFGGNTGELFF

d_call: -
v_call: TRBV11-2
clone_size: -
j_call: TRBJ2-7
cdr3_nt: TGTGCCAGCAGCTCGACAGGCTACGAGCAGTACTTC
cdr3_aa: CASSSTGYEQYF

d_call: TRBD1
v_call: TRBV19
clone_size: -
j_call: TRBJ1-1
cdr3_nt: TGTGCCAGTAGTAGGACCCTCACAGGGGACACTGAAGCTTTCTTT
cdr3_aa: CASSRTLTGDTEAFF

d_call: TRBD2
v_call: TRBV10-3
clone_size: -
j_call: TRBJ2-1
cdr3_nt: TGTGCCATCAGTGAACTAGCGGAGGACAATGAGCAGTTCTTC
cdr3_aa: CAISELAEDNEQFF

d_call: TRBD2
v_call: TRBV24-1
clone_size: -
j_call: TRBJ2-3
cdr3_nt: TGTGCCACCAGTGATCCGGGACTAGATTTTTCAGATACGCAGTATTTT
cdr3_aa: CATSDPGLDFSDTQYF

d_call: -
v_call: TRBV4-3
clone_size: -
j_call: TRBJ2-1
cdr3_nt: TGCGCCAGCAGCCAATCAGGGTCCTACAATGAGCAGTTCTTC
cdr3_aa: CASSQSGSYNEQFF

d_call: TRBD1
v_call: TRBV2
clone_size: -
j_call: TRBJ1-1
cdr3_nt: TGTGCCAGCAGTGAAGACCAGGGGGCGTACACTGAAGCTTTCTTT
cdr3_aa: CASSEDQGAYTEAFF

d_call: -
v_call: TRBV4-2
clone_size: -
j_call: TRBJ1-1
cdr3_nt: TGTGCCAGCAGCCAAGGGGCTAATGAAGCTTTCTTT
cdr3_aa: CASSQGANEAFF

d_call: TRBD2
v_call: TRBV6-2/TRBV6-3
clone_size: -
j_call: TRBJ2-2
cdr3_nt: TGTGCCAGCAGTTACTCGAGCGGGAGGGTGAACACCGGGGAGCTGTTTTTT
cdr3_aa: CASSYSSGRVNTGELFF

d_call: -
v_call: TRBV10-2
clone_size: -
j_call: TRBJ2-2
cdr3_nt: TGCGCCAGCAGGGCACCGACATCTACGAACACCGGGGAGCTGTTTTTT
cdr3_aa: CASRAPTSTNTGELFF

d_call: -
v_call: TRBV5-8
clone_size: few
j_call: TRBJ1-1
cdr3_nt: TGTGCCAGCAGCCAGACAGGGAACACTGAAGCTTTCTTT
cdr3_aa: CASSQTGNTEAFF

d_call: -
v_call: TRBV4-2
clone_size: -
j_call: TRBJ1-2
cdr3_nt: TGTGCCAGCAGCCAGGGAACAGGGAGACCAAACTATGGCTACACCTTC
cdr3_aa: CASSQGTGRPNYGYTF

d_call: -
v_call: TRBV6-5
clone_size: once
j_call: TRBJ2-1
cdr3_nt: TGTGCCAGCAGTTACGGCCGGGACTGGACTCACAATGAGCAGTTCTTC
cdr3_aa: CASSYGRDWTHNEQFF

d_call: TRBD1
v_call: TRBV4-1
clone_size: -
j_call: TRBJ1-2
cdr3_nt: TGCGCCAGCAGCCAAGATCAGGGGGCTACCTATGGCTACACCTTC
cdr3_aa: CASSQDQGATYGYTF

d_call: -
v_call: TRBV11-2
clone_size: -
j_call: TRBJ2-1
cdr3_nt: TGTGCCAGCAGCTTATCAATCTACGTTCGCGAGCAGTTCTTC
cdr3_aa: CASSLSIYVREQFF

d_call: -
v_call: TRBV6-5
clone_size: few
j_call: TRBJ1-6
cdr3_nt: TGTGCCAGCAGTTACTCGACCAGGGGTAATAATTCACCCCTCCACTTT
cdr3_aa: CASSYSTRGNNSPLHF

d_call: TRBD1
v_call: TRBV5-4
clone_size: -
j_call: TRBJ1-1
cdr3_nt: TGTGCCAGCAGCGCGGCCAGGGGGGCCACGAACACTGAAGCTTTCTTT
cdr3_aa: CASSAARGATNTEAFF

d_call: -
v_call: TRBV5-1
clone_size: -
j_call: TRBJ2-4
cdr3_nt: TGCGCCAGCAGCTTAGGAGGAGGCATTCGGTACTTC
cdr3_aa: CASSLGGGIRYF

d_call: -
v_call: TRBV7-2
clone_size: -
j_call: TRBJ2-1
cdr3_nt: TGTGCCAGCAGCTTCAAAGCGGAAAGCTCCTACAATGAGCAGTTCTTC
cdr3_aa: CASSFKAESSYNEQFF

d_call: -
v_call: TRBV5-1
clone_size: -
j_call: TRBJ1-3
cdr3_nt: TGCGCCAGCAGCCAGGGGTGGTCTGGAAACACCATATATTTT
cdr3_aa: CASSQGWSGNTIYF

d_call: -
v_call: TRBV19
clone_size: few
j_call: TRBJ1-1
cdr3_nt: TGTGCCAGTAGCCATCTCGGGGGGGGGACCACTGAAGCTTTCTTT
cdr3_aa: CASSHLGGGTTEAFF

d_call: TRBD2
v_call: TRBV4-1
clone_size: -
j_call: TRBJ2-5
cdr3_nt: TGCGCCAGCAGCCAAGGGACTAGCGGGGGGGCCGGGGAGACCCAGTACTTC
cdr3_aa: CASSQGTSGGAGETQYF

d_call: TRBD1
v_call: TRBV24-1
clone_size: -
j_call: TRBJ1-2
cdr3_nt: TGTGCCACCAGTGATTTCAGACAGGGAAGATATGGCTACACCTTC
cdr3_aa: CATSDFRQGRYGYTF

d_call: TRBD2
v_call: TRBV5-5
clone_size: -
j_call: TRBJ2-3
cdr3_nt: TGTGCCAGCAGCTTGACTAGCGGGAGGATCGGTACGCAGTATTTT
cdr3_aa: CASSLTSGRIGTQYF

d_call: -
v_call: TRBV12-5
clone_size: -
j_call: TRBJ1-6
cdr3_nt: TGTGCTAGTGGTTTGGACAGTAATTCACCCCTCCACTTT
cdr3_aa: CASGLDSNSPLHF